This T cell receptor (beta chain) came from a study of blood T cells in healthy people across ages (dated by TCRdb to between 2014 and 2017). For context, the study as a whole: In model experiments, template switching captured about one uniquely barcoded TCR beta cDNA molecule for every two T cells. The study measured age-related changes in TCR beta repertoire diversity using deep sequencing normalized with unique cDNA molecular identifiers. Donors were grouped into four age groups: young (average 16 years), middle-aged (39), aged (about 60) and long-lived (approximately 82). To avoid experimental bias, donors of different ages were randomly spread across the sequencing lanes. Two additional independent replicas of 1 million unique cDNA reads from the same blood draw were analyzed for two donors (one aged 18 to 30 and one aged 80 or older).

Receptor libraries were prepared by 5' RACE. Sequencing relied on an Illumina HiSeq 2500. A second PCR of about 7 to 12 cycles was performed with a sample-barcoded 5' primer and a J-beta primer mix. A template-switch 5' adaptor carrying 12 random nucleotides introduced a unique molecular identifier onto each TCR beta cDNA molecule. Each sample yielded at least 2.5 million CDR3-containing paired-end reads. All of the RNA was converted into first-strand cDNA using the Mint cDNA synthesis kit, with a TRBC-specific oligonucleotide serving as the primer. All cDNA was treated with uracil-DNA glycosylase and then went through a first 18-cycle PCR with the universal primers M1SS and BC2_uni_R. The paper's data handling went like this. For normalization, 1 million high-quality reads, each with a distinct molecular identifier, were randomly selected from each sample. Instead of being binned into consensus sequences, reads that shared molecular identifiers were thrown out. MiTCR, set to a Q25 quality threshold and the strictest error-elimination algorithm, was used for CDR3 identification, clonotype clustering and error correction. A nonparametric unseen species model with Euler transformation was used to estimate lower-bound total TCR beta diversity. TCRdb cleaned the public reads at Q25 with fastp, built clones with MiXCR and kept in-frame beta chains. Each entry merges the rows of one CDR3 protein and shows their most common DNA and genes. The V and J calls reflect TCRdb's pipeline rather than the authors' work. Present in this sample are under 2,000,000 distinct CDR3 sequences, around half of which were seen just once. The ten largest clones capture roughly 2.1% of the sample.

The paper as a whole reports these results and caveats: A strong correlation was found between observed TCR beta diversity and the percentage of naive T cells measured by flow cytometry. Because donor CMV infection status was unknown, age-related changes in expanded clonotypes were potentially confounded. Estimates of total diversity based on one million sequenced T cells were considered lower bounds and underestimates. The long-lived group showed more naive CD4+ T cells, fewer expanded clones and increased TCR diversity than the aged group, suggesting age selection. Conclusive comparison of naive and antigen-experienced compartments was prevented by the profiling of bulk unsorted PBMCs. Observed TCR beta diversity per million T cells fell roughly linearly with age, and a significant reduction was already apparent by age around 44.

Donors were about 36 systemically healthy Caucasian individuals from Russia aged roughly 6 to 100 years. Ten milliliters of peripheral blood were drawn from each donor into EDTA-treated Vacutainer tubes. Ficoll-Paque density-gradient centrifugation was used to isolate PBMCs, with at least 6.5 million per sample. Total RNA, at least 6 micrograms per sample, was extracted from PBMCs with Trizol reagent. The percentages of naive CD45RAhigh/CD27high T cells were determined by flow cytometry on a PBMC aliquot from every donor. As to this clonotype: Its antigen target is currently unknown. Within one base of it there is no much larger clone, and no base qualities were kept.

V is pruned by 4 bases and J by 12 bases, leaving 24 bases of the junction without a gene match. The germline V gene provides CDR1 SQVTM and CDR2 ANQGSEA. Inclusive of the bounding cysteine and phenylalanine, the CDR3 is 18 residues long. Only CDR3 DNA remains: 54 bases, in frame from the first base. This sequence originates from a woman in her thirties or forties in good health. The sequence is built from TRBV29-1 and TRBJ2-1, with 10 bases matching TRBD1. Sample: blood. CDR3 protein: CSVAGARTGGKGMVRQFF. Read as DNA, the sequence is TGCAGCGTTGCCGGGGCAAGGACAGGGGGTAAGGGGATGGTGCGGCAGTTCTTC.